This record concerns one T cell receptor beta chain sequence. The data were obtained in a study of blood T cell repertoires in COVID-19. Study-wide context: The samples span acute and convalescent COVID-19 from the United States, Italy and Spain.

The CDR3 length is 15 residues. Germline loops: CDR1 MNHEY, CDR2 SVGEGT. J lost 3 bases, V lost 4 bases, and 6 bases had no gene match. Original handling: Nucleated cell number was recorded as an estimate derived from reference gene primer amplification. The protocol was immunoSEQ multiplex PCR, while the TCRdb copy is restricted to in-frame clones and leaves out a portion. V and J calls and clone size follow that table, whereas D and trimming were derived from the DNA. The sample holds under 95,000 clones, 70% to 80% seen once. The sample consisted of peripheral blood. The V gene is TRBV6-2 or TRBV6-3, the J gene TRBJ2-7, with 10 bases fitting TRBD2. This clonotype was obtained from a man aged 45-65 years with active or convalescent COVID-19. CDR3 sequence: CASSSPSGGYYEQYF. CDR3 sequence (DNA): TGTGCCAGCAGTTCCCCTAGCGGGGGATACTACGAGCAGTACTTC.